This T cell receptor beta chain came from a study of cytomegalovirus exposure and HLA in healthy donors. The germline V gene has CDR1 SEHNR and CDR2 FQNEAQ (reference sequence). The CDR3 spans 15 residues. The J segment lost 3 bases and the V segment lost 5 bases, leaving 9 bases of the junction unmatched. A multiplex PCR was run with 60 Vbeta primers and 13 Jbeta primers. Clones were sequenced by immunoSEQ multiplex PCR, and TCRdb holds only the in-frame ones, with some missing. This repertoire shows approximately 170,000 clones, around 80% found once; its top ten account for about 4.3%. The gene calls are TRBV7-9 and TRBJ2-7; 8 nucleotides agree with TRBD1. Sequencing was performed on PBMCs. The source of this sequence is a woman aged 45-65 years in good health and CMV-seropositive. The CDR3 loop reads CASSHHRGQGYEQYF. As DNA, the CDR3 is TGTGCCAGCAGCCACCACCGCGGACAGGGCTACGAGCAGTACTTC. The full variable domain, rest sourced from reference TRBV7-9 and TRBJ2-7, is DTGVSQNPRHKITKRGQNVTFRCDPISEHNRLYWYRQTLGQGPEFLTYFQNEAQLEKSRLLSDRFSAERPKGSFSTLEIQRTEQGDSAMYLCASSHHRGQGYEQYFGPGTRLTVT.